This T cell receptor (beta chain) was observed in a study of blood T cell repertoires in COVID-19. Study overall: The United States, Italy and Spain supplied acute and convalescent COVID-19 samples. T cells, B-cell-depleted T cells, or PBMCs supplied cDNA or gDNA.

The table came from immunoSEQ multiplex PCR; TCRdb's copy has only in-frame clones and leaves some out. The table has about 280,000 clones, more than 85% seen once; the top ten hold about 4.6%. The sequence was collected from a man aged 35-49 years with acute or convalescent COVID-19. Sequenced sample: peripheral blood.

The CDR3 nucleotides are TGTGCTAGTGGTTCCCCACTTGGGACTGGCTCCGGAGATACGCAGTATTTT. It is translated as CASGSPLGTGSGDTQYF. This chain joins TRBV12-5 and TRBJ2-3; D perhaps matches TRBD2 (6 bases). From germline, CDR1 is LGHNT and CDR2 FRNRAP. Between the trimmed V and J ends, which lost 4 bases and 5 bases, there was a span of 22 bases. The CDR3 covers 17 residues.